This T cell receptor beta chain comes out of a study of cytomegalovirus exposure and HLA in healthy donors (dated by TCRdb to the late 2010s). With respect to the entire study: According to an earlier analysis of around 600 of the donors, about 179 million T cells yielded roughly 110 million unique TCR beta sequences and 276 Gb of sequence data. A separate validation cohort of roughly 120 different subjects was used in addition to the roughly 640-subject first cohort. An early release that covered about 640 HLA-typed donors contained 250 to 350 gigabases of sequencing data and tens of millions of unique TCR sequences. Donor age, sex, ethnicity and CMV serostatus were compiled alongside the repertoire data. Typing coverage varied by locus: about 629-640 donors for A, B, C, DRB1 and DQB1; approximately 520 for DQA1; more than 600 for DPA1; around 490 for DPB1. Of the roughly 400 genotyped donors, about 80% fell in the genetic ancestry cluster associated with self-reported Caucasian donors. The study used immunosequencing to profile the T cell repertoires of under 700 subjects and linked those repertoires to cytomegalovirus serostatus. Roughly 5 DR-DQ haplotypes were handled as single units for association and clustering, since linkage in the cohort was strong. An earlier analysis of several hundred of the donors applied high-throughput TCR beta sequencing to assess whether each TCR beta V gene segment acted as functional or pseudogenic. Rather than drawing on any new phenotypic data, the later analysis identified candidate immune exposures from TCR beta sequences and the way those sequences occurred across donors. To predict cytomegalovirus infection status, the study brought together high-throughput TCR immunosequencing, statistical association of individual TCRs with disease status, and machine learning. The study aimed to test whether signatures of past pathogen exposure could be identified by cataloging public T cell receptors. In a later analysis, previously published TCR beta repertoires from 500 to 750 donors were re-analyzed and high-resolution HLA genotyping was added so that TCR occurrence patterns could be studied. A later genetic analysis used genome-wide SNP genotypes for about 60% of the roughly 700 donors, treating that subset as a discovery cohort. On average, roughly 240,000 unique TCR beta nucleotide sequences were sequenced per donor among a few hundred genotyped donors of the cohort, with roughly 20% of those sequences being non-productive. All discovery cohort repertoires had been generated on a single sequencing platform. Both class I and class II loci were covered by HLA typing, at four-digit resolution. Broader findings and caveats from the paper: A later analysis reported that several top co-occurrence clusters appeared linked to parvovirus B19, influenza, CMV and Epstein-Barr virus. A cluster of highly shared sequence variants was judged likely to be a technical artifact of the sequencing pipeline. V-gene and J-gene trimming of TCR beta chains was associated with a missense DCLRE1C variant in a later genetic analysis, and the association was replicated in an independent cohort. A total of around 150 TCR beta chains were listed by the study as associated with cytomegalovirus. A later analysis found that TCR association rates varied across HLA loci, with DRB1 alleles showing the most associated TCRs and HLA-C alleles the fewest. Most TCR sequences were seen in very few donors, while some public TCRs were found in many individuals. Specific HLA alleles were associated with over 15,000 TCR beta sequences at a false discovery rate of 0.05 in a later analysis. Assigning TCR associations to individual alleles was difficult when HLA alleles, especially DR and DQ, strongly co-occurred. Most CMV-associated TCR beta chains appeared to be HLA-restricted in a later analysis, and the HLA associations seemed to be driven largely by CMV exposure. In this cohort, only TCR beta chains were sequenced, and detectable features were limited by the absence of alpha or paired-chain data. The presence/absence analyses assumed that sequencing depth was roughly uniform across donors, and that assumption may not be true. Three of the identified cytomegalovirus-associated TCR beta chains were confirmed in vitro to be specific for cytomegalovirus antigens. In an earlier analysis of roughly 500 of the donors, most TCR beta V segments appeared in productive rearrangements about 87% or about 30% of the time, broadly matching IMGT annotations. In a later analysis, HLA-associated TCR beta chains showed more clonal expansion and lower generation probabilities than non-associated chains that were equally common. The classifier was reported to diagnose cytomegalovirus status with high specificity and sensitivity in both the original cohort and the validation cohort. Correlated functional status among segregating V segments might be attributable to linkage disequilibrium, but an unknown experimental factor could not be ruled out. Some IMGT-functional V segments, including TRBV6-2 and TRBV6-3, could not be distinguished by the 87-base-pair reads and were therefore excluded. The earlier analysis of 587 of the donors excluded 15 to 20 rarely observed V segments, including chromosome 9 orphons, because counts were too low. The authors suggested that the approach could potentially be extended to other disease states and immunological phenotypes. Because some donors lacked HLA typing at each locus, the association tests relied only on the typed subset. For the cohort, immune exposure information was limited to CMV serostatus. Compared with the roughly 670-donor mean, donors in an Asian-associated ancestry cluster had fewer N-insertions in productive TCRs, according to a later genetic analysis. A further reported finding was that TCR beta sequences accurately predicted the HLA-A and HLA-B alleles for most subjects in the first cohort.

The cohort was made up of hundreds of healthy bone marrow donors. Cohort members were all nominally healthy when sampled, although unrecorded immune exposures were likely present. The donor was CMV seronegative and belonged to the group of 380 or so seronegative cohort members. A peripheral blood sample was provided by each donor, and peripheral blood mononuclear cells were used for TCR beta sequencing. Genomic DNA extraction from the blood cell samples was performed with the Qiagen DNeasy Blood Extraction Kit. The library was made by the immunoSEQ multiplex PCR assay. The multiplex PCR relied on a mix of 60 forward primers for TCR Vbeta segments and 13 reverse primers for TCR Jbeta segments. Amplification of the CDR3 region of rearranged TCR beta genes was performed with a multiplex PCR assay on genomic DNA. The amplified TCR beta libraries were sequenced on the Illumina HiSeq System as 87-base-pair reads. The published analysis was carried out like this. In a later analysis, roughly 80 million unique TCR beta chains were counted across the roughly 700 repertoires, and approximately 9.9 million of these chains were shared by at least two donors. Raw reads were error-corrected and collapsed into unique sequences with a nearest-neighbor algorithm that merged closely related sequences to remove PCR and sequencing errors. To assign V, D and J gene segments, CDR3 sequences were aligned to IMGT reference sequences. For a sequence to be retained, at least a six-nucleotide match to both a V gene segment and a J gene segment was required. Rearrangements were called productive when the CDR3 lacked stop codons and stayed in frame with V and J; all others were non-productive. CDR3 was defined according to IMGT convention as the region running from the second conserved V-encoded cysteine to the conserved J-encoded phenylalanine. Sequences without an unambiguous match to a single V gene segment were excluded from the earlier analysis of approximately 560 of the donors. In an earlier analysis of about 590 of the donors, a V segment was called functional when productive rearrangements were above 56.7%, and segregating when the standard deviation between donors exceeded 5%. To diagnose cytomegalovirus status from the catalog of TCR beta chain sequences, a statistical classification framework was built. In a later analysis, TCR nucleotide sequences were compared against IMGT/GENE-DB human TR gene sequences so that V and J genes could be assigned. Using the TCRdist pipeline, a later analysis assigned CDR3 sequences along with most-parsimonious VDJ recombination scenarios. In a later analysis, every TCR beta chain was defined by the combination of its CDR3 amino acid sequence and its V-gene family, and reads without a unique V-gene family were dropped. As a way to deal with suspected cross-contamination and a sequencing artifact, a later analysis dropped 450 to 600 nucleotide sequences that were highly shared and had low generation probability. For each public chain, a later analysis derived a clonal expansion index from normalized ranks of inferred template counts within each repertoire. In a later analysis, generation probabilities were computed with a VDJ recombination model fitted to out-of-frame rearrangements, and the resulting probabilities were checked against IGoR. Hypergeometric tests were used in a later analysis to score TCR-TCR, TCR-HLA and TCR-CMV co-occurrence, with a repertoire-size bias correction applied to the TCR pairs. In a later analysis, false discovery rates were estimated by permuting HLA or CMV assignments 20 times. A later analysis grouped co-occurring TCRs with DBSCAN, adding TCRdist sequence similarity when clustering within HLA-allele-positive subsets. Repertoires with fewer than 30,000 or more than 120,000 public chains, plus five repertoires with anomalous nucleotide sharing, were excluded from co-occurrence clustering. TCRdb retrieved this table from immuneACCESS and kept in-frame rearrangements only. Not all clones are present; in checked studies, unresolved V genes account for under half, and no reason is known for the remainder. V, J and clone size are those of that table, while D and trimming were read from the DNA. The sample profile shows about 140,000 clones; about four fifths of them were found once. The ten biggest clones cover 2% to 2.5% of the sample.

CDR1 and CDR2 are drawn from the germline V gene (reference sequence): MNHNY, SVGAGI. Relative to germline, V is missing 2 bases and J is missing 3 bases, with 5 bases of the junction outside any gene match. The CDR3 goes from the cysteine to the phenylalanine over 16 residues. Left in the record is the CDR3 DNA by itself, 48 bases read in frame from the first base. This clone was detected only a few times. Its antigen remains undetermined. Qualities for individual bases were not recorded, and no much larger clone is one base off. Sequencing input: PBMCs. The sequence joins TRBV6-6 to TRBJ2-3; 10 of the junction bases match TRBD1. The clonotype originates from a young man in good health and CMV-seronegative. The CDR3 protein: CASSYAGTGVTDTQYF. The nucleotide sequence reads as follows: TGTGCCAGCAGTTACGCCGGGACAGGGGTTACAGATACGCAGTATTTT.